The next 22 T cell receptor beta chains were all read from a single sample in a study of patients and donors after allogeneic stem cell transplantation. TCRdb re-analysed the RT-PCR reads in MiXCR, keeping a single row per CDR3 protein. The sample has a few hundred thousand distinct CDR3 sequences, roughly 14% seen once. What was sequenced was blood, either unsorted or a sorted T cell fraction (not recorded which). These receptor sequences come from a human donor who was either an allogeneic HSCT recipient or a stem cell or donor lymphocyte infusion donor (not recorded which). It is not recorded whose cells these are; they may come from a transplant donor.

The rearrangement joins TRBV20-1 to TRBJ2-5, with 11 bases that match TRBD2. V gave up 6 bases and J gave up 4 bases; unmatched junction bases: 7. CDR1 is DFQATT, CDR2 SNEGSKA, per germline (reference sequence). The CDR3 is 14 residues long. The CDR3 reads CSAPGTSGTETQYF. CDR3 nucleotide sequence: TGCAGTGCGCCGGGGACTAGCGGAACAGAGACCCAGTACTTC.

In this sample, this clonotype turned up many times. The CDR3 DNA is TGTGCCAGCAGCAAAGGCGGCGGTAGCAATCAGCCCCAGCATTTT. Its translation: CASSKGGGSNQPQHF. The V gene is TRBV7-2, the J gene TRBJ1-5; D uncertain. The CDR3 length is 15 residues. Trimming stripped 5 bases from V and 0 bases from J, with 11 bases between. In germline, CDR1 is SGHTA, CDR2 FQGNSA.

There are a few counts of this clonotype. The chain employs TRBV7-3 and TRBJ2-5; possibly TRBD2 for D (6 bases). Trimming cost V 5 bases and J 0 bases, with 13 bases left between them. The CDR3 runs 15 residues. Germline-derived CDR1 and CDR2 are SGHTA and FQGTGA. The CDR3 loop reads CASSPNSGYQETQYF. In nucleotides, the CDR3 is TGTGCCAGCAGCCCGAACAGCGGGTACCAAGAGACCCAGTACTTC. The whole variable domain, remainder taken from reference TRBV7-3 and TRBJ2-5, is GAGVSQTPSNKVTEKGKYVELRCDPISGHTALYWYRQSLGQGPEFLIYFQGTGAADDSGLPNDRFFAVRPEGSVSTLKIQRTERGDSAVYLCASSPNSGYQETQYFGPGTRLLVL.

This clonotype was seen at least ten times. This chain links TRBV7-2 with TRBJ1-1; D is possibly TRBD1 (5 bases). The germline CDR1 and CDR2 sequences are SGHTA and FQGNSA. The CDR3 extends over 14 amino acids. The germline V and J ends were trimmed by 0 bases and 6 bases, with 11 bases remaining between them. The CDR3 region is CASSLAGWGAEAFF. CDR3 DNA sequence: TGTGCCAGCAGCTTAGCAGGGTGGGGCGCTGAAGCTTTCTTT. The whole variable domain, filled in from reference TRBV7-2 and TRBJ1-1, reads GAGVSQSPSNKVTEKGKDVELRCDPISGHTALYWYRQSLGQGLEFLIYFQGNSAPDKSGLPSDRFSAERTGGSVSTLTIQRTQQEDSAVYLCASSLAGWGAEAFFGQGTRLTVV.

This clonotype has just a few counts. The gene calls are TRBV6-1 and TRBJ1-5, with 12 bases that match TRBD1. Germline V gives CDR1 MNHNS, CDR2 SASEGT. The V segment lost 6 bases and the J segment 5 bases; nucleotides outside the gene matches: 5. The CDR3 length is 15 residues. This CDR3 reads CASSPGTGGYQPQHF. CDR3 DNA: TGTGCCAGCAGCCCCGGGACAGGGGGCTATCAGCCCCAGCATTTT.

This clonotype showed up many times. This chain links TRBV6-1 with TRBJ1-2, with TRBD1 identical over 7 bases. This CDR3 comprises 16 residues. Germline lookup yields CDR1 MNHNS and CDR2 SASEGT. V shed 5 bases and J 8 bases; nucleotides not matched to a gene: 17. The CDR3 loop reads CASSPPIVDREYGYTF. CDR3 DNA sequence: TGTGCCAGCAGTCCTCCAATCGTCGACAGGGAATACGGCTACACCTTC.

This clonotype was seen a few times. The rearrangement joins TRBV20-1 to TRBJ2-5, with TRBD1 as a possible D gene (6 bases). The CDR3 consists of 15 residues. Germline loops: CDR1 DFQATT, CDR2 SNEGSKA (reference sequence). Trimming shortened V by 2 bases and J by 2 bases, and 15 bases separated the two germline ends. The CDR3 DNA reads TGCAGTGCTAGATTTGGACAGCACGTTCAAGAGACCCAGTACTTC. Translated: CSARFGQHVQETQYF.

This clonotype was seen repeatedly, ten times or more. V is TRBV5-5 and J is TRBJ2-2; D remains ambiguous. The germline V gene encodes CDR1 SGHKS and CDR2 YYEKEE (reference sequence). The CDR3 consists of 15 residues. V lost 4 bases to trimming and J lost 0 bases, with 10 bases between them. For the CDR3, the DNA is TGTGCCAGCAGCCCGGCGGACGCGAACACCGGGGAGCTGTTTTTT. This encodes CASSPADANTGELFF.

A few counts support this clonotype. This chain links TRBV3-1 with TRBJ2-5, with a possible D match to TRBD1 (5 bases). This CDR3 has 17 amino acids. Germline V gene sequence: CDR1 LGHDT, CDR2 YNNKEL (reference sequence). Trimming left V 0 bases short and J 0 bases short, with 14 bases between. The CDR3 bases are TGTGCCAGCAGCCAAGATCCTAGGACAAACGACCAAGAGACCCAGTACTTC. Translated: CASSQDPRTNDQETQYF.

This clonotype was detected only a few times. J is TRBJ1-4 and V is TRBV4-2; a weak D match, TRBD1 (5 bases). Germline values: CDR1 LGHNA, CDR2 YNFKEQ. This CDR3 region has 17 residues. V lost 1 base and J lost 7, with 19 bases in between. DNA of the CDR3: TGTGCCAGCAGCCAAGGGGCGCGAGGGACCGGAGGTGAAAAACTGTTTTTT. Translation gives CASSQGARGTGGEKLFF.

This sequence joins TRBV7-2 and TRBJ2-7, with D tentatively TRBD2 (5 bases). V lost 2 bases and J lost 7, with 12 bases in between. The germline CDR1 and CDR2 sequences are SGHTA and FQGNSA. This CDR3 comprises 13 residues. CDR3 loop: CASSLKSPGEQYF. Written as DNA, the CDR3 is TGTGCCAGCAGCTTAAAATCGCCGGGGGAGCAGTACTTC.

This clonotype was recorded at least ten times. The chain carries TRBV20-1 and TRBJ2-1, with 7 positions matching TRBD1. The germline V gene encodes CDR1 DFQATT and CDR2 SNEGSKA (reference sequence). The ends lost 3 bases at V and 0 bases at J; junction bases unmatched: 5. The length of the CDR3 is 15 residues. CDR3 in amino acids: CSASNDRVSYNEQFF. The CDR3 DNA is TGCAGTGCTAGCAATGACAGGGTCTCCTACAATGAGCAGTTCTTC.

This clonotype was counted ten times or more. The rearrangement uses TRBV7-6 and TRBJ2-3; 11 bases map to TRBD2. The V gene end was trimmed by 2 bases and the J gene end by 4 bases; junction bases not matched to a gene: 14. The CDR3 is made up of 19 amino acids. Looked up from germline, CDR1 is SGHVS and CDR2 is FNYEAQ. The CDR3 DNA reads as TGTGCCAGCAGCTTAAGAGTAGCGGGGGGGCAAATAGGTCCAGATACGCAGTATTTT. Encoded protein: CASSLRVAGGQIGPDTQYF. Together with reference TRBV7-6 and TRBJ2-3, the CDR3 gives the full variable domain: GAGVSQSPRYKVTKRGQDVALRCDPISGHVSLYWYRQALGQGPEFLTYFNYEAQQDKSGLPNDRFSAERPEGSISTLTIQRTEQRDSAMYRCASSLRVAGGQIGPDTQYFGPGTRLTVL.

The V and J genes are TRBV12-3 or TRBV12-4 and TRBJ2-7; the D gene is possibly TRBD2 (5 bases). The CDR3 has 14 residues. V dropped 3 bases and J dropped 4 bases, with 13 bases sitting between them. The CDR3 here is CASSLSLARYEQYF. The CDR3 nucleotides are TGTGCCAGCAGTTTGAGCCTAGCTAGGTACGAGCAGTACTTC.

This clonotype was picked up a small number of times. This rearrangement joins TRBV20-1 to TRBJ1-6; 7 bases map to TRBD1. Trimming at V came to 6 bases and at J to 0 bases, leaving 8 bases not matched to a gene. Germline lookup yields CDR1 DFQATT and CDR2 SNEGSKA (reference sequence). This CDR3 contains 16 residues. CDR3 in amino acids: CSARTGSSSYNSPLHF. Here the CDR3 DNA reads TGCAGTGCCCGGACAGGAAGTAGCTCCTATAATTCACCCCTCCACTTT.

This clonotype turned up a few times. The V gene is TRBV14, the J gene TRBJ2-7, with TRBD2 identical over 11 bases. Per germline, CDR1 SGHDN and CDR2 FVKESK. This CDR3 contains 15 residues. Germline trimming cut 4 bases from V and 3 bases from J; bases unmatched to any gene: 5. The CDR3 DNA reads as TGTGCCAGCAGCCCACTGGGACTAGCGGACTACGAGCAGTACTTC. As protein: CASSPLGLADYEQYF.

DNA of the CDR3: TGCAGCGCCTTGACGGGACAGGGAGGGTTCTTC. Its translation: CSALTGQGGFF. The rearrangement links TRBV29-1 to TRBJ2-1, with 9 nucleotides matching TRBD1. Germline V CDR1 and CDR2: SQVTM, ANQGSEA. The CDR3 is 11 residues long. Trimming at V came to 7 bases and at J to 15 bases, leaving 10 bases not matched to a gene.

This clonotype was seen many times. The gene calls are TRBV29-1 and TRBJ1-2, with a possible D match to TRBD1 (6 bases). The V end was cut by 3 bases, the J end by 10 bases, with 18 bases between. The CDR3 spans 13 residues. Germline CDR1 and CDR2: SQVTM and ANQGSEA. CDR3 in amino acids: CSVEVSARGVYTF. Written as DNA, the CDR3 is TGCAGCGTTGAGGTCAGTGCCAGGGGAGTCTACACCTTC.

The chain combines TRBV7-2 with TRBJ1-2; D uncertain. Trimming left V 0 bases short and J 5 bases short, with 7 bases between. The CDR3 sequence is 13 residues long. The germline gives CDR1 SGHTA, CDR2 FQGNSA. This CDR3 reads CASSLAPLYGYTF. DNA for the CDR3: TGTGCCAGCAGCTTAGCTCCCCTATATGGCTACACCTTC.

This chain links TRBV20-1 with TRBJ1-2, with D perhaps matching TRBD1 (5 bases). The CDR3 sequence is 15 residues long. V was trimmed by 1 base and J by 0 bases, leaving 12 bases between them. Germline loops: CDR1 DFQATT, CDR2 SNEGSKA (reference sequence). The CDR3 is CSARGGGTTNYGYTF. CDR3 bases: TGCAGTGCTAGAGGTGGGGGAACTACTAACTATGGCTACACCTTC.

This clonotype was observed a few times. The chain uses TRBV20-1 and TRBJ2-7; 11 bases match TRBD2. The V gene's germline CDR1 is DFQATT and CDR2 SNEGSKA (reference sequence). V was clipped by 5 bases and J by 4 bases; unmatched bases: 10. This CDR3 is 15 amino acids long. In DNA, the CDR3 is TGCAGTGCTCTCCCGGGACTAGCGGCTCATTACGAGCAGTACTTC. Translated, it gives CSALPGLAAHYEQYF.

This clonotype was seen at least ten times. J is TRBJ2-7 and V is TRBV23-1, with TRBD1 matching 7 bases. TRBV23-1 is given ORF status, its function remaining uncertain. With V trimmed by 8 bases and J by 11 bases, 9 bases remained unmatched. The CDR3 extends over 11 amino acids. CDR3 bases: TGCGCCAGCGCTCTCTCCACAGGGGAGTACTTC. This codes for CASALSTGEYF.